This entry lists 12 T cell receptor beta chains sequenced from one sample in a study of shared clonotypes between healthy human individuals. The method was immunoSEQ multiplex PCR; TCRdb's version includes in-frame clones alone and lacks a portion of them. The profile shows about 560,000 clones, about 80% of them singletons. The sample taken for sequencing was PBMCs. These receptors were collected from a woman aged 35 to 49 in good health. Some clones in this sample may be carry-over from other donors' samples.

Here the CDR3 reads CASSGENYGYTF. The CDR3 nucleotides are TGTGCCAGCAGCGGGGAGAACTATGGCTACACCTTC. This chain links TRBV2 with TRBJ1-2; D call uncertain. V lost 6 bases to trimming and J lost 2 bases, with 7 bases between them. Germline CDR1 is SNHLY and CDR2 is FYNNEI. The CDR3 length is 12 residues.

The count of this clone is one. This chain joins TRBV5-4 and TRBJ2-5; 8 bases fit TRBD1. Germline V CDR1 and CDR2: SGHNT, YYREEE (reference sequence). V lost 4 bases to trimming and J lost 4 bases; unmatched junction nucleotides: 3. This CDR3 has 13 residues. The CDR3 DNA sequence: TGTGCCAGCAGCAAAGACAGGGGAGAGACCCAGTACTTC. This codes for CASSKDRGETQYF.

The genes are TRBV30 and TRBJ2-5; D perhaps matches TRBD2 (5 bases). Trimming shortened V by 3 bases and J by 4 bases, and 12 bases separated the two germline ends. Germline V lookup: CDR1 GTSNPN, CDR2 SVGIG (reference sequence). This CDR3 is built from 13 residues. The CDR3 here is CAWSVGLLETQYF. In DNA, the CDR3 is TGTGCCTGGAGCGTAGGACTTTTAGAGACCCAGTACTTC.

For the CDR3, the DNA is TGTGCCAGCTCACGAGGACAGGGAGCCCTAGCGTGGACGTACGAGCAGTACTTC. Encoded protein: CASSRGQGALAWTYEQYF. The rearrangement uses TRBV18 and TRBJ2-7; 8 bases match TRBD1. CDR1 KGHSH and CDR2 LQKENI come from the germline V gene. The J segment lost 4 bases and the V segment lost 4 bases, leaving 18 bases of the junction unmatched. There are 18 residues in the CDR3.

Of note for this clone: This sample also contains other DNA sequences that code for the same CDR3. This chain uses TRBV27 with TRBJ1-5; D possibly corresponds to TRBD1 (6 bases). Germline CDR1 and CDR2: MNHEY and SMNVEV (reference sequence). The V end was cut by 4 bases, the J end by 3 bases, with 10 bases between. This CDR3 is built from 14 residues. CDR3 amino acids: CASSSDRYNQPQHF. Written as DNA, the CDR3 is TGTGCCAGCAGTTCAGACAGGTACAATCAGCCCCAGCATTTT.

As regards this clone: Other DNA sequences in this sample translate to the same CDR3. J is TRBJ1-5 and V is TRBV6-5, with D possibly matching TRBD1 (6 bases). The CDR3 is made up of 13 amino acids. Germline V lookup: CDR1 MNHEY, CDR2 SVGAGI. The germline V and J ends were trimmed by 5 bases and 4 bases, with 9 bases remaining between them. The CDR3 sequence is CASSRTVNQPQHF. The CDR3 DNA sequence: TGTGCCAGCAGTAGGACAGTTAATCAGCCCCAGCATTTT.

The chain carries TRBV7-3 and TRBJ2-5, with D perhaps assigned TRBD1 or TRBD2 (6 bases each). Germline loops: CDR1 SGHTA, CDR2 FQGTGA. Trimming removed 5 bases at V and 0 bases at J, with 16 bases between. This CDR3 comprises 16 residues. Here the CDR3 reads CASSPLGGGDQETQYF. The DNA for the CDR3 is TGTGCCAGCAGCCCCCTTGGGGGCGGGGACCAAGAGACCCAGTACTTC.

The chain employs TRBV7-9 and TRBJ1-2; D gene ambiguous. V was shortened by 5 bases and J by 1 base, with 11 bases between the two germline ends. The germline CDR1 and CDR2 sequences are SEHNR and FQNEAQ (reference sequence). The CDR3 contains 14 residues. DNA for the CDR3: TGTGCCAGCAGCCCTAGTCAGTTTAACTATGGCTACACCTTC. Translated, it gives CASSPSQFNYGYTF. Full variable domain (remainder filled in from reference TRBV7-9 and TRBJ1-2): DTGVSQNPRHKITKRGQNVTFRCDPISEHNRLYWYRQTLGQGPEFLTYFQNEAQLEKSRLLSDRFSAERPKGSFSTLEIQRTEQGDSAMYLCASSPSQFNYGYTFGSGTRLTVV.

The table lists this clone with a count of one. The J gene is TRBJ2-7, the V gene TRBV5-1, with 7 bases that match TRBD1. The length of the CDR3 is 12 residues. V shed 2 bases, J shed 6 bases, and the junction held 2 bases outside the gene matches. From germline, CDR1 is SGHRS and CDR2 YFSETQ. The CDR3 DNA sequence: TGCGCCAGCAGCTTACAGGGGTCCGAGCAGTACTTC. It specifies CASSLQGSEQYF.

The rearrangement uses TRBV10-3 and TRBJ1-4; D possibly corresponds to TRBD1 (5 bases). CDR1 ENHRY and CDR2 SYGVKD come from the germline V gene. Between the trimmed V and J ends, which lost 8 bases and 5 bases, there was a span of 15 bases. There are 14 residues in the CDR3. CDR3 sequence reads: CAISGTENNEKLFF. In nucleotides, the CDR3 is TGTGCCATCTCTGGGACGGAAAACAATGAAAAACTGTTTTTT.

This clone was detected a few times. The CDR3 is CASRGSREQYF. The CDR3 DNA follows: TGCGCCAGCAGGGGAAGTCGGGAGCAGTACTTC. The J gene is TRBJ2-7, the V gene TRBV5-1; D uncertain. Trimming removed 5 bases at V and 7 bases at J, with 10 bases between. Germline V CDR1 and CDR2: SGHRS, YFSETQ. The CDR3 has 11 amino acids.

J is TRBJ2-7 and V is TRBV29-1, with TRBD1 identical over 10 bases. The V segment lost 4 bases and the J segment 5 bases; nucleotides outside the gene matches: 8. Germline-derived CDR1 and CDR2 are SQVTM and ANQGSEA. CDR3 length: 14 residues. The CDR3 reads CSVAGDRGTNEQYF. In DNA, the CDR3 is TGCAGCGTTGCTGGGGACAGGGGAACTAACGAGCAGTACTTC.